This T cell receptor beta chain was documented in a study of blood T cell repertoires in COVID-19. Turning to the study itself: There were acute and convalescent COVID-19 samples, and they came from the United States, Italy and Spain. PBMCs, B-cell-depleted T cells, or T cells provided the cDNA or gDNA that made up the material.

Germline V gene lookup returns CDR1 SGHDT and CDR2 YYEEEE. With V trimmed by 1 base and J by 4 bases, 7 bases remained unmatched. The length of the CDR3 is 16 residues. Per the original data handling: Reference gene primer amplification gave estimated nucleated cell counts. Produced via immunoSEQ multiplex PCR; TCRdb's table is partial and in-frame only. V and J calls plus clone size are reproduced from that table; the DNA served to infer D and trimming. The sample carries about 98,000 clones, 82% recorded once. The sample comprised peripheral blood. The V and J genes are TRBV5-6 and TRBJ1-2; 10 positions agree with TRBD1. The receptor comes from a man in his 70s with active or convalescent COVID-19. CDR3 protein: CASSLWGTGDSYGYTF. The CDR3 DNA follows: TGTGCCAGCAGCTTGTGGGGGACAGGGGACTCCTATGGCTACACCTTC.